The next 14 T cell receptor beta chains were all read from a single sample in a study of OX40 agonist ivuxolimab in advanced cancers. Using immunoSEQ multiplex PCR, the repertoire was profiled, and TCRdb retains in-frame clones only, with some absent. The table lists about 88,000 clones, approximately 85% of them singletons. The sample in question was CD4+ or CD8+ T cells sorted from blood, obtained in a trial of the OX40 agonist ivuxolimab. The receptor source for this set is an adult with an advanced solid tumor such as melanoma, head and neck, liver or kidney cancer.

This clone was seen only once. The chain carries TRBV7-2 and TRBJ2-1, with D tentatively TRBD2 (5 bases). Deletions cut 3 bases from V and 9 bases from J, with 15 bases between. The length of the CDR3 is 14 residues. The germline V gene has CDR1 SGHTA and CDR2 FQGNSA. The CDR3 coding sequence is TGTGCCAGCAGCTTTCGACGGGAAGGAAGTGAGCAGTTCTTC. Its protein is CASSFRREGSEQFF.

The chain carries TRBV28 and TRBJ1-5, with D perhaps TRBD1 (6 bases). With 6 bases removed from V and 9 bases from J, the gap between germline ends came to 24 bases. Germline CDR1 reads MDHEN; CDR2 reads SYDVKM. This CDR3 spans 16 amino acids. CDR3 in DNA: TGTGCCAGCAGCCTCCTTAGGGGCAGGGGACTGGGGCCCCAGCATTTT. The encoded protein is CASSLLRGRGLGPQHF.

The chain has TRBV27 and TRBJ2-3, with TRBD2 matching 10 bases. The trim removed 5 bases at V and 1 base at J, leaving 6 bases unmatched. The CDR3 has 16 residues. Germline V CDR1 and CDR2: MNHEY, SMNVEV (reference sequence). For the CDR3, the DNA is TGTGCCAGCAGTACACCAGCGGGAGGGGGCACAGATACGCAGTATTTT. Protein product: CASSTPAGGGTDTQYF.

This chain uses TRBV6-5 with TRBJ1-6, with 8 nucleotides matching TRBD1. Germline CDR1 reads MNHEY; CDR2 reads SVGAGI. V shed 2 bases and J 7 bases; nucleotides not matched to a gene: 1. CDR3 length: 14 amino acids. CDR3 amino acids: CASSYDRGNSPLHF. CDR3 coding DNA: TGTGCCAGCAGTTACGACAGGGGAAATTCACCCCTCCACTTT.

The CDR3 nucleotides read TGTGCCAGCAGCCGGTTCGGGAGTCTTAGATCAGATACGCAGTATTTT. This translates into CASSRFGSLRSDTQYF. The chain uses TRBV7-8 and TRBJ2-3, with D maybe TRBD2 (6 bases). Per the germline V gene, CDR1 is SGHVS and CDR2 is FQNEAQ. The CDR3 loop spans 16 amino acids. Trimming cost V 5 bases and J 4 bases, with 19 bases left between them.

The rearrangement links TRBV9 to TRBJ2-7; D might be TRBD1 (6 bases). The ends were cut back, 0 bases at V and 6 bases at J, with 13 bases in the middle. CDR3 length: 14 residues. CDR1 and CDR2 (germline): SGDLS, YYNGEE. The CDR3 DNA sequence: TGTGCCAGCAGCGTAGGGTCGGGACACCGCGAGCAGTACGTC. As protein: CASSVGSGHREQYV.

This clone has just a few counts. The chain has TRBV20-1 and TRBJ1-4; D remains unclear. CDR1 is DFQATT, CDR2 SNEGSKA, per germline (reference sequence). The CDR3 extends over 11 amino acids. Trimming left V 3 bases short and J 6 bases short, with 5 bases between. The CDR3 nucleotides are TGCAGTGCTAGCGGAGATGAAAAACTGTTTTTT. Its protein product is CSASGDEKLFF.

CDR3 bases: TGTGCCAGCAGCGCGAGTAGGAGCGGCTACACCTTC. This codes for CASSASRSGYTF. This chain links TRBV11-2 with TRBJ1-2; no clear D. The CDR3 is 12 residues long. From germline, CDR1 is SGHAT and CDR2 FQNNGV. The V and J ends lost 5 bases and 8 bases respectively, with 12 bases between them.

The V and J genes are TRBV5-4 and TRBJ2-7; 12 bases agree with TRBD2. CDR1 and CDR2 (germline): SGHNT, YYREEE (reference sequence). The CDR3 covers 14 residues. V lost 2 bases to trimming and J lost 9 bases; unmatched junction nucleotides: 6. The CDR3 protein is CASSFAGTSGLQYF. CDR3 in DNA: TGTGCCAGCAGCTTCGCCGGGACTAGCGGGCTGCAGTACTTC.

This sequence joins TRBV6-1 and TRBJ1-4; 7 nucleotides agree with TRBD1. Germline lookup yields CDR1 MNHNS and CDR2 SASEGT. The junction had 8 bases not matched to a gene; V was cut back by 7 bases and J by 6 bases. This CDR3 has 14 residues. CDR3 coding DNA: TGTGCCAGCAATCAAAGGGACAGATATGAAAAACTGTTTTTT. It specifies CASNQRDRYEKLFF.

V gene TRBV10-1 combines with J gene TRBJ1-6, with D unresolved. V lost 2 bases, J lost 6 bases, and 8 bases lay in between. The CDR3 is 14 residues long. Germline loops: CDR1 WNHNN, CDR2 SYGVQD (reference sequence). The CDR3 region is CASSEGRPNSPLHF. The CDR3 DNA sequence: TGCGCCAGCAGTGAGGGCAGGCCTAATTCACCCCTCCACTTT.

This chain links TRBV28 with TRBJ1-4; maybe TRBD1 (6 bases). CDR1 and CDR2 from the germline V gene are MDHEN and SYDVKM. The CDR3 is made up of 13 amino acids. The germline V and J ends were trimmed by 7 bases and 0 bases, with 6 bases remaining between them. CDR3 sequence (DNA): TGTGCCAGCAACAGGGCAACTAATGAAAAACTGTTTTTT. This encodes CASNRATNEKLFF.

This rearrangement joins TRBV2 to TRBJ1-1; D call uncertain. Trimming took off 1 base at V and 3 bases at J, with 9 bases between the two ends. CDR3 size: 14 residues. The V gene's germline CDR1 is SNHLY and CDR2 FYNNEI. CDR3 DNA sequence: TGTGCCAGCAGTGAAGTCTCAGCTTACACTGAAGCTTTCTTT. Its translation: CASSEVSAYTEAFF.

The genes are TRBV19 and TRBJ1-1, with D perhaps TRBD1 (5 bases). Germline lookup yields CDR1 LNHDA and CDR2 SQIVND (reference sequence). The V and J ends lost 4 bases and 4 bases respectively, with 13 bases between them. The CDR3 consists of 14 residues. CDR3 DNA sequence: TGTGCCAGTAGTACAGGCGGGACTTTCACTGAAGCTTTCTTT. Its protein is CASSTGGTFTEAFF.